These 2 T cell receptor beta chains came from one sample sequenced in a study of PD-L1 blockade in urothelial cancer. Time point: pretreatment peripheral blood. Clones were sequenced by immunoSEQ multiplex PCR, and TCRdb holds only the in-frame ones, with some missing. This table holds 65,000 to 80,000 clones, roughly 90% found once. The material was PBMCs, obtained around atezolizumab (anti-PD-L1) treatment. These receptors were taken from a man aged 70 or older with urothelial cancer.

The V gene is TRBV9, the J gene TRBJ2-2; 8 bases map to TRBD2. The ends lost 5 bases at V and 3 bases at J; junction bases unmatched: 9. CDR1 is SGDLS and CDR2 is YYNGEE in the germline V gene. The CDR3 extends over 16 amino acids. The CDR3 DNA reads as TGTGCCAGCAGTGGCAGCGGGAGAGCCCACACCGGGGAGCTGTTTTTT. This gives the protein CASSGSGRAHTGELFF.

The chain uses TRBV6-6 and TRBJ2-1; D perhaps matches TRBD2 (5 bases). From germline, CDR1 is MNHNY and CDR2 SVGAGI (reference sequence). CDR3 length: 13 residues. V lost 2 bases and J 13 bases, leaving 15 bases between the germline ends. The CDR3 region is CASSYPEVGNQFF. In nucleotides, the CDR3 is TGTGCCAGCAGTTACCCGGAGGTGGGAAATCAGTTCTTC.